Below, one TCR beta chain is given with its context. No antigen is known for it. This entry belongs to a study of OX40 agonist ivuxolimab in advanced cancers. Whole-study results and caveats: Researchers did not establish what antigens the expanded peripheral T cells target.

Profiling relied on immunoSEQ multiplex PCR, and the TCRdb table lists in-frame clones only, not all of them. This sample has over 40,000 clones, with 87% found just once. V lost 7 bases to trimming and J lost 2 bases; unmatched junction nucleotides: 5. This CDR3 is 15 amino acids long. Germline lookup yields CDR1 MNHNS and CDR2 SASEGT. This chain links TRBV6-1 with TRBJ1-5; TRBD1 matches at 10 bases. This receptor was taken from an adult with an advanced solid tumor such as melanoma, head and neck, liver or kidney cancer. The sequenced sample was CD4+ or CD8+ T cells sorted from blood, obtained in a trial of the OX40 agonist ivuxolimab. In DNA, the CDR3 is TGTGCCAGCACCGGGACAGGGGTTCGCAATCAGCCCCAGCATTTT. It specifies CASTGTGVRNQPQHF.